Here is one T cell receptor (beta chain) with its context. Per germline, CDR1 KGHDR and CDR2 SFDVKD. J lost 0 bases, V lost 5 bases, and 5 bases had no gene match. The CDR3 totals 16 residues. This sample was included in a study of blood T cell repertoires in COVID-19. About the research overall: COVID-19 samples, acute and convalescent, were from the United States, Italy and Spain. PBMCs, B-cell-depleted T cells, or T cells provided the cDNA or gDNA that made up the material.

Repertoires were generated with immunoSEQ multiplex PCR, while TCRdb's copy carries only in-frame clones and drops some. The sample yields roughly 250,000 clones, 70% to 85% seen once. The TCR comes from a woman older than 75 with acute or convalescent COVID-19. Sequencing used peripheral blood. The chain links TRBV24-1 to TRBJ1-5; 8 bases fit TRBD1. The chain's CDR3 is CATSGTGKDSNQPQHF. The CDR3 nucleotides are TGTGCCACCAGTGGGACAGGGAAAGATAGCAATCAGCCCCAGCATTTT.